The present T cell receptor beta chain was sequenced within a study of T cell responses to AZD1222 COVID-19 vaccine. This CDR3 is 15 amino acids long. Losses at the gene ends were 1 base for V and 2 bases for J; bases not matched to a gene: 4. The germline V gene encodes CDR1 SGHRS and CDR2 YFSETQ. As for this clone: The target antigen is unknown.

Sequenced by immunoSEQ multiplex PCR; TCRdb stores in-frame clones only, minus some. Among some 92,000 clones listed, roughly nine tenths were seen once. Study results and limitations: Every sample of the repertoires postdated the peak T cell response. At study baseline, merely more than 5 AZD1222 recipients were seropositive.

Sample: peripheral blood, taken on day 0 of AZD1222 vaccination. The receptor's source is an adult in good health. This rearrangement joins TRBV5-1 to TRBJ2-5; TRBD1 agrees at 8 bases. The CDR3 is CASSLRTGGQETQYF. DNA for the CDR3: TGCGCCAGCAGCTTGAGAACAGGGGGACAAGAGACCCAGTACTTC.